The TCR beta chain under discussion was sequenced for a study of early T cells in non-severe SARS-CoV-2 infection. Study-wide background: Sequencing of unsorted whole blood was done on bulk RNA, leaving chains unpaired. Findings and limits, study-wide: There was a bias toward anti-spike CD8 responses in VDJdb matching, which missed private and CD4 specificities.

A note on this clonotype: The antigen remains unidentified. A much larger clone differs from this one at a single base, so this may be a read error.

Per the germline V gene, CDR1 is SQVTM and CDR2 is ANQGSEA. The CDR3 contains 13 residues. Each single cDNA molecule received a unique molecular identifier. TCRdb reprocessed the 5' RACE reads with MiXCR, giving one entry per CDR3 protein. The sample has 60,000 to 75,000 distinct CDR3 sequences, about 11% seen once. The material sequenced was whole blood. The rearrangement uses TRBV29-1 and TRBJ2-4; D is undetermined. This clonotype originated in an adult who was a healthcare worker with PCR-confirmed SARS-CoV-2 infection or an uninfected control (not recorded which). The DNA for the CDR3 is TGCGGCGTGAGATTGGGGGCCAAAAACATTCAGTACTTC. Protein sequence: CGVRLGAKNIQYF.